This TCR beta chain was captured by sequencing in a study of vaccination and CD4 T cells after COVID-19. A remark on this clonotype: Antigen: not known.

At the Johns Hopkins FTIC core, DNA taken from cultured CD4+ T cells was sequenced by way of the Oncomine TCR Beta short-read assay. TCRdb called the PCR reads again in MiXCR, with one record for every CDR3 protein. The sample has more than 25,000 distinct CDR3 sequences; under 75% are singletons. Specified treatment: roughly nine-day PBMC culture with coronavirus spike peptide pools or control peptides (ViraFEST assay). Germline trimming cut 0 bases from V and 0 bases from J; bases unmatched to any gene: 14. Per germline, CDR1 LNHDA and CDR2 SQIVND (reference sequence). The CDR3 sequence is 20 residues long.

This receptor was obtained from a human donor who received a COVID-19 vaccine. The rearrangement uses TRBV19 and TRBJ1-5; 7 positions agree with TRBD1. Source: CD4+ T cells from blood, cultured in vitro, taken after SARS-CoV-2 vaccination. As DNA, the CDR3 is TGTGCCAGTAGTATAGACCCTCGAAGACAGGGCCGGTATAGCAATCAGCCCCAGCATTTT. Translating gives CASSIDPRRQGRYSNQPQHF.